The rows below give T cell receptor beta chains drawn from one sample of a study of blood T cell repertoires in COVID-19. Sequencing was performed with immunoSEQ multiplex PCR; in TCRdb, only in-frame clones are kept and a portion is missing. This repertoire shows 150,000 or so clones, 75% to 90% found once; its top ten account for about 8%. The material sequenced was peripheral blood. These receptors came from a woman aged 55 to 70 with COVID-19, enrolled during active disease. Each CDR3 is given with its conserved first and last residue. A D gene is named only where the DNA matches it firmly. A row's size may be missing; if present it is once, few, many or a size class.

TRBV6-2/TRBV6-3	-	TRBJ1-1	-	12	TGTGCCAGCAGTTACTCGCGCGGAGGAGCTTTCTTT	CASSYSRGGAFF
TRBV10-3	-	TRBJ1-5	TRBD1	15	TGTGCCATCAGTGACTCTCGACAGGGGGATCAGCCCCAGCATTTT	CAISDSRQGDQPQHF
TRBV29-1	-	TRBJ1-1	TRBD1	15	TGCAGCGTTGAATCGTCGGCAGGGGGTTACACTGAAGCTTTCTTT	CSVESSAGGYTEAFF
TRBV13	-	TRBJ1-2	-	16	TGTGCCAGCAGCTTCCCTGGGGGCGAAATTAACTATGGCTACACCTTC	CASSFPGGEINYGYTF
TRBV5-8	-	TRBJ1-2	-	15	TGTGCCAGCACCGCATCGGTGGGGACAATCTATGGCTACACCTTC	CASTASVGTIYGYTF
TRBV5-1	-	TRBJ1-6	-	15	TGCGCCAGCAGCTTGGGGCAGGTCGCCCATTCACCCCTCCACTTT	CASSLGQVAHSPLHF
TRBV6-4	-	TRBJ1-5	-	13	TGTGCCAGCAGCGACACTCCCAATCAGCCCCAGCATTTT	CASSDTPNQPQHF
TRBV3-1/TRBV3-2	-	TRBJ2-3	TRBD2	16	TGTGCCAGCAGCCAAGCCCAGCGGGGGGGTCCAGATACGCAGTATTTT	CASSQAQRGGPDTQYF
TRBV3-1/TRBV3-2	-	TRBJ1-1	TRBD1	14	TGTGCCAGCACCATACAGGGGGCGAGGACTGAAGCTTTCTTT	CASTIQGARTEAFF
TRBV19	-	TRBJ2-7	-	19	TGTGCCAGTAGTATGCCGCGAGGACAGCAGAGCCACCAAACCTACGAGCAGTACTTC	CASSMPRGQQSHQTYEQYF
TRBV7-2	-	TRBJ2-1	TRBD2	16	TGTGCCAGCAGCTTAGGACTAGCGGGGGCCAACAATGAGCAGTTCTTC	CASSLGLAGANNEQFF
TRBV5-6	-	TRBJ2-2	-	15	TGTGCCTGTAAGACTAGAGGAGGGGACACCGGGGAGCTGTTTTTT	CACKTRGGDTGELFF
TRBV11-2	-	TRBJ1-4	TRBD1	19	TGTGCCAGCAGCTTAGATTACATAGGGGGCGCGTCAACTAATGAAAAACTGTTTTTT	CASSLDYIGGASTNEKLFF
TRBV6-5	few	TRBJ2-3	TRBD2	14	TGTGCCAGCAGGTCGGGACTAGAAACAGATACGCAGTATTTT	CASRSGLETDTQYF
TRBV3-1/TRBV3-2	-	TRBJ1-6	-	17	TGTGCCAGCAGCCAAGATCAGGGGAGCTCCTATAATTCACCCCTCCACTTT	CASSQDQGSSYNSPLHF
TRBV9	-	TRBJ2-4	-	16	TGTGCCAGCAGCGTAGGGCAGGGCGGAACCAAAAACATTCAGTACTTC	CASSVGQGGTKNIQYF
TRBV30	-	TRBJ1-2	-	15	TGTGCCCGATCCCAAGGGGCACAGTCTCTCTATGGCTACACCTTC	CARSQGAQSLYGYTF
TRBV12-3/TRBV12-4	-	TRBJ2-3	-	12	TGTGCCAGCAGTTTCCCCGCAGATACGCAGTATTTT	CASSFPADTQYF
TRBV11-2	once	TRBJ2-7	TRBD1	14	TGTGCCAGCAGCCTCCGGGACAGCACCTACGAGCAGTACTTC	CASSLRDSTYEQYF
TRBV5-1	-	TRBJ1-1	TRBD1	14	TGCGCCAGCAGCATGACAGGGTTTAAGACTGAAGCTTTCTTT	CASSMTGFKTEAFF
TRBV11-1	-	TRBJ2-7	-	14	TGTGCCAGCAGCCTACTATGGACAGTCGGCGAGCAGTACTTC	CASSLLWTVGEQYF
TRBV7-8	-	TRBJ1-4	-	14	TGTGCCAGCACCCCAGGGGTACTAAGGGAAAAACTGTTTTTT	CASTPGVLREKLFF
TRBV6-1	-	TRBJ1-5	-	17	TGTGCCAGCAGTGGCTACCCGGAGGGCTATAGCAATCAGCCCCAGCATTTT	CASSGYPEGYSNQPQHF
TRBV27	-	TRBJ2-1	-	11	TGTGCCAGCACCAGGGCCAATGAGCAGTTCTTC	CASTRANEQFF
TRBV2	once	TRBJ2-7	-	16	TGTGCCAGCAGTGATGGTATGGGACTGACCTCCTACGAGCAGTACTTC	CASSDGMGLTSYEQYF
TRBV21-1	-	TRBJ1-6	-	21	TGTGCCAGCAGCAAAGTTTTCGGGTCCGTCAACAGGGGTTTGTTGAGTTCACCCCTCCACTTT	CASSKVFGSVNRGLLSSPLHF
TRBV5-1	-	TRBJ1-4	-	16	TGCGCCAGCAGCCCGAACCTACAGTTGAGTAATGAAAAACTGTTTTTT	CASSPNLQLSNEKLFF
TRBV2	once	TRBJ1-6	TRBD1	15	TGTGCCAGCTCAGAGGGACAGCCTTTTAATTCACCCCTCCACTTT	CASSEGQPFNSPLHF
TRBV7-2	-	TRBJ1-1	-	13	TGTGCCAGCAGTGACAGGCCGAACACTGAAGCTTTCTTT	CASSDRPNTEAFF
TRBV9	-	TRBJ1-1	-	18	TGTGCCAGCAGCCCCCTGGGGAGCGCCTTATATTTGAACACTGAAGCTTTCTTT	CASSPLGSALYLNTEAFF
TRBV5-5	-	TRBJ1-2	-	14	TGTGCCAGCAGCGACCCCGGGACAAATAATGGCTACACCTTC	CASSDPGTNNGYTF
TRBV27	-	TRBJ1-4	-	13	TGTGCCAGCAGTTCAAGGGACTTGGAAAAACTGTTTTTT	CASSSRDLEKLFF
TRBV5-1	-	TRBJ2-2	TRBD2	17	TGCGCCAGCAGCGCCCGGACTAGCGGGGTGTACACCGGGGAGCTGTTTTTT	CASSARTSGVYTGELFF
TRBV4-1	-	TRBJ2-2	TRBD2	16	TGCGCCAGCAGCCAAGGGCGGGGGGGAAACACCGGGGAGCTGTTTTTT	CASSQGRGGNTGELFF
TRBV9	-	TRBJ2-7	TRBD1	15	TGTGCCAGCAGCCCAGCTCCGGGACAGACCTACGAGCAGTACTTC	CASSPAPGQTYEQYF
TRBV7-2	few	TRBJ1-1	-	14	TGTGCCAGCAGCTTGCGATCAACGAACACTGAAGCTTTCTTT	CASSLRSTNTEAFF
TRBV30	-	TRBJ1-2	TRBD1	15	TGTGCCTGGAGGGAAATCGACAGGGCGGTCTATGGCTACACCTTC	CAWREIDRAVYGYTF
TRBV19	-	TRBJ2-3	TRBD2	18	TGTGCCAGTAGTACCCGGAGGACTAGCGGGGGAAACACAGATACGCAGTATTTT	CASSTRRTSGGNTDTQYF